This T cell receptor (beta chain) emerged from a study of technical replicates of blood from several donors. Method: immunoSEQ multiplex PCR; TCRdb's copy keeps in-frame clones and lacks some. The sample lists fewer than 90,000 clones; roughly 94% were seen once. Trimming stripped 0 bases from V and 7 bases from J, with 15 bases between. Per germline, CDR1 GTSNPN and CDR2 SVGIG (reference sequence). CDR3 length equals 15 residues. This clonotype was obtained from a human donor in good health. The chain couples TRBV30 to TRBJ1-4; no definite D call. The specimen sequenced was T cells isolated from PBMCs. The CDR3 DNA follows: TGTGCCTGGAGTGTACCCGGACTAACGGGTGAAAAACTGTTTTTT. Encoded protein: CAWSVPGLTGEKLFF.